Presented here are 13 T cell receptor beta chains from one specimen sequenced in a study of blood T cells in healthy people across ages. A J-beta primer mix and a sample-barcoded 5' primer were used in a second PCR of about 7 to 12 cycles. Using its own MiXCR run on the 5' RACE reads, TCRdb lists one record per CDR3 protein. This sample has hundreds of thousands of distinct CDR3 sequences; under 30% occur once, and the top ten carry approximately 10%. These data were likewise used in another study, on T cells of mothers and their children.

Sequencing was carried out using blood. The receptors were sampled from a boy aged 10-17 years in good health.

In its sample, this clonotype was seen a few times. The J gene is TRBJ1-6, the V gene TRBV4-3; D perhaps matches TRBD1 (6 bases). V dropped 4 bases and J dropped 4 bases, with 8 bases sitting between them. The CDR3 has 14 residues. The V gene's germline CDR1 is LGHNA and CDR2 YSLEER. The CDR3 region is CASSPDRYNSPLHF. In nucleotides, the CDR3 is TGCGCCAGCAGCCCGGACAGATATAATTCACCCCTCCACTTT.

At least ten counts were recorded for this clonotype. This chain links TRBV5-1 with TRBJ2-7; D not certain. Germline V gene data show CDR1 as SGHRS and CDR2 as YFSETQ. The V and J ends lost 4 bases and 3 bases respectively, with 17 bases between them. The CDR3 runs 15 residues. The CDR3 here is CASSHIGLKVYEQYF. CDR3 nucleotide sequence: TGCGCCAGCAGCCATATCGGGCTCAAAGTCTACGAGCAGTACTTC. The full variable domain, with the rest looked up from reference TRBV5-1 and TRBJ2-7, is KAGVTQTPRYLIKTRGQQVTLSCSPISGHRSVSWYQQTPGQGLQFLFEYFSETQRNKGNFPGRFSGRQFSNSRSEMNVSTLELGDSALYLCASSHIGLKVYEQYFGPGTRLTVT.

V and J are TRBV12-3 or TRBV12-4 and TRBJ2-5; the D is unclear. The J call may be incorrect, as the DNA end agrees better with TRBJ2-1. CDR3 length equals 11 residues. CDR3 coding DNA: TGTGCCAGCAGTTTAGGGGTGGCGCAGTTCTTC. Protein: CASSLGVAQFF.

This clonotype turned up a few times. The genes are TRBV4-3 and TRBJ2-1; tentatively, D is TRBD2 (6 bases). This CDR3 is built from 17 residues. Looked up from germline, CDR1 is LGHNA and CDR2 is YSLEER. V lost 0 bases, J lost 5 bases, and 17 bases lay in between. The CDR3 region is CASSQEGWTNEHNEQFF. In nucleotides, the CDR3 is TGCGCCAGCAGCCAAGAAGGCTGGACTAACGAACACAATGAGCAGTTCTTC.

The V call is TRBV20-1, the J call TRBJ2-7, with TRBD2 matching 10 bases. Germline trimming cut 5 bases from V and 2 bases from J; bases unmatched to any gene: 9. This CDR3 is built from 15 residues. Germline CDR1 reads DFQATT; CDR2 reads SNEGSKA (reference sequence). The CDR3 DNA reads TGCAGTGCTGGGAATTGGACTAGCGGACCCTACGAGCAGTACTTC. Translation: CSAGNWTSGPYEQYF.

The rearrangement joins TRBV6-2 or TRBV6-3 to TRBJ2-1; 13 bases line up with TRBD2. The ends lost 5 bases at V and 1 base at J; junction bases unmatched: 5. Per germline, CDR1 MNHEY and CDR2 SVGEGT. There are 17 residues in the CDR3. DNA of the CDR3: TGTGCCAGCAGTGACCCGACTAGCGGGAGGTCCTACAATGAGCAGTTCTTC. This gives the protein CASSDPTSGRSYNEQFF.

The V gene is TRBV5-1, the J gene TRBJ2-5; D is ambiguous. The CDR3 extends over 17 amino acids. Germline lookup yields CDR1 SGHRS and CDR2 YFSETQ. Trimming pared 0 bases from V and 3 bases from J, leaving 18 bases between. CDR3 residues: CASSLAYNPLMKETQYF. Written as DNA, the CDR3 is TGCGCCAGCAGCTTGGCCTATAACCCATTGATGAAAGAGACCCAGTACTTC.

This clonotype was seen only a few times. One end of the junction varies from germline; a read error may be responsible. The chain carries TRBV20-1 and TRBJ2-5, with TRBD2 matching over 13 bases. Germline values: CDR1 DFQATT, CDR2 SNEGSKA (reference sequence). The CDR3 sequence is 13 residues long. The CDR3 loop reads CSARETSGGSKQF. The CDR3 coding sequence is TGCAGTGCTAGGGAGACTAGCGGGGGGTCTAAGCAGTTC.

The chain employs TRBV2 and TRBJ2-4; no firm D call. CDR3 length: 16 residues. Trimming stripped 1 base from V and 0 bases from J, with 10 bases between. CDR1 is SNHLY and CDR2 is FYNNEI in the germline V gene. CDR3 sequence: CASSEVTITAKNIQYF. CDR3 in DNA: TGTGCCAGCAGTGAAGTGACAATCACAGCCAAAAACATTCAGTACTTC.

This chain uses TRBV4-3 with TRBJ2-1; the match to TRBD2 covers 9 bases. Trimming at V came to 0 bases and at J to 6 bases, leaving 6 bases not matched to a gene. Looked up from germline, CDR1 is LGHNA and CDR2 is YSLEER. CDR3 length: 16 amino acids. CDR3 in DNA: TGCGCCAGCAGCCAAGAGGGACTAGCTAGGGTCAATGAGCAGTTCTTC. It yields the protein CASSQEGLARVNEQFF.

Only a few counts were recorded for this clonotype. The V gene is TRBV6-5, the J gene TRBJ2-7, with 14 nucleotides matching TRBD2. V shed 5 bases and J 6 bases; nucleotides not matched to a gene: 3. From germline, CDR1 is MNHEY and CDR2 SVGAGI. The CDR3 has 14 amino acids. Here the CDR3 DNA reads TGTGCCAGCAGTGGGACTAGCGGGAGCCTCGAGCAGTACTTC. It is translated as CASSGTSGSLEQYF.

There are a few counts of this clonotype. This chain connects TRBV7-2 to TRBJ1-5, with TRBD1 matching over 7 bases. Germline trimming cut 4 bases from V and 4 bases from J; bases unmatched to any gene: 10. This CDR3 has 16 amino acids. The germline CDR1 and CDR2 sequences are SGHTA and FQGNSA. The CDR3 reads CASSWGLGGLNQPQHF. The CDR3 bases are TGTGCCAGCAGCTGGGGTTTAGGGGGCTTGAATCAGCCCCAGCATTTT.

Remarks on this clonotype: The junction and the germline gene differ at one end; a read error may be behind it. V is TRBV6-6 and J is TRBJ2-7; TRBD1 agrees at 7 bases. The CDR3 is 16 amino acids. Germline V gene sequence: CDR1 MNHNY, CDR2 SVGAGI (reference sequence). In nucleotides, the CDR3 is TGTGCCAGCCCCCCGAGGGAGACAGGGACCTCCGACGAGCAGTACTTC. Translation: CASPPRETGTSDEQYF.